One sample yielded the 27 T cell receptor beta chains listed below, sequenced in a study of early T cells in non-severe SARS-CoV-2 infection. TCRdb used MiXCR to reprocess the 5' RACE reads, holding one entry per CDR3 protein. The sample records about 64,000 distinct CDR3 sequences, approximately 11% being singletons. This sample comprised whole blood, obtained at baseline. These receptors were obtained from an adult who was a healthcare worker with PCR-confirmed SARS-CoV-2 infection or an uninfected control (not recorded which).

This clonotype showed up many times. V and J are TRBV4-3 and TRBJ1-3; tentative D call: TRBD1 (5 bases). CDR1 LGHNA and CDR2 YSLEER come from the germline V gene. The CDR3 spans 15 residues. V lost 0 bases, J lost 2 bases, and 8 bases lay in between. CDR3 sequence reads: CASSQDGATGNTIYF. DNA of the CDR3: TGCGCCAGCAGCCAAGATGGGGCTACTGGAAACACCATATATTTT.

The rearrangement links TRBV13 to TRBJ2-7; TRBD1 agrees at 9 bases. The CDR3 has 16 residues. Per germline, CDR1 PRHDT and CDR2 FYEKMQ (reference sequence). The V and J ends lost 5 bases and 7 bases, in that order; junction bases with no gene match: 15. The chain's CDR3 is CASSAPGQGLKGEQYF. CDR3 in DNA: TGTGCCAGCAGCGCACCGGGACAGGGCCTTAAGGGTGAGCAGTACTTC.

The chain couples TRBV18 to TRBJ2-6; perhaps TRBD2 as D (5 bases). V lost 6 bases, J lost 2 bases, and 14 bases lay in between. The CDR3 extends over 16 amino acids. Germline lookup yields CDR1 KGHSH and CDR2 LQKENI. CDR3 protein: CASSGGPAAGANVLTF. Here the CDR3 DNA reads TGTGCCAGCTCTGGAGGACCGGCCGCTGGGGCCAACGTCCTGACTTTC.

Many counts were recorded for this clonotype. The CDR3 bases are TGTGCCAGCAGCTCGGGCCCAGGATTCGAAACTAATGAAAAACTGTTTTTT. Residues: CASSSGPGFETNEKLFF. The chain couples TRBV7-9 to TRBJ1-4; D unclear. The germline CDR1 and CDR2 sequences are SEHNR and FQNEAQ (reference sequence). This CDR3 is 17 amino acids long. V was shortened by 4 bases and J by 1 base, with 16 bases between the two germline ends.

J is TRBJ1-1 and V is TRBV20-1; TRBD1 aligns across 8 bases. This CDR3 has 12 amino acids. Germline V gives CDR1 DFQATT, CDR2 SNEGSKA (reference sequence). J was trimmed by 3 bases and V by 6 bases; bases with no gene match: 3. The CDR3 reads CSADRGDTEAFF. The CDR3 bases are TGCAGTGCAGACAGGGGAGACACTGAAGCTTTCTTT.

At least ten counts were recorded for this clonotype. The chain joins TRBV7-6 to TRBJ2-7; D might be TRBD1 (6 bases). CDR1 is SGHVS, CDR2 FNYEAQ, per germline. The CDR3 length is 15 residues. Trimming pared 2 bases from V and 4 bases from J, leaving 15 bases between. The CDR3: CASSLRGGPGYEQYF. For the CDR3, the DNA is TGTGCCAGCAGCTTACGTGGGGGCCCGGGGTACGAGCAGTACTTC. Filled out from reference TRBV7-6 and TRBJ2-7, the complete variable domain reads GAGVSQSPRYKVTKRGQDVALRCDPISGHVSLYWYRQALGQGPEFLTYFNYEAQQDKSGLPNDRFSAERPEGSISTLTIQRTEQRDSAMYRCASSLRGGPGYEQYFGPGTRLTVT.

This clonotype has ten or more counts. The chain is built from TRBV20-1 and TRBJ1-2; possible D gene TRBD1, 5 bases. This CDR3 is 13 amino acids long. V lost 1 base, J lost 4 bases, and 10 bases lay in between. Germline V gene sequence: CDR1 DFQATT, CDR2 SNEGSKA (reference sequence). CDR3 in amino acids: CSARVTGSYGYTF. CDR3 nucleotide sequence: TGCAGTGCTAGAGTTACAGGTTCCTATGGCTACACCTTC.

The sample holds a few counts of this clonotype. The rearrangement uses TRBV6-5 and TRBJ2-7; TRBD1 agrees at 7 bases. This CDR3 comprises 12 residues. After removal of 9 bases from V and 5 bases from J, the junction contained 7 bases not matched to a gene. Per the germline V gene, CDR1 is MNHEY and CDR2 is SVGAGI. This CDR3 reads CASSDRYNEQYF. The CDR3 nucleotides read TGTGCCAGTTCGGACAGGTACAACGAGCAGTACTTC.

This clonotype appeared many times. The gene calls are TRBV19 and TRBJ2-7, with TRBD1 matching 9 bases. This CDR3 is built from 10 residues. CDR1 is LNHDA and CDR2 is SQIVND in the germline V gene (reference sequence). J gave up 7 bases and V 8 bases, and 0 bases lay outside the gene matches. CDR3 region: CASGTGEQYF. CDR3 DNA: TGTGCCAGTGGGACAGGGGAGCAGTACTTC.

The chain is built from TRBV4-3 and TRBJ1-4, with TRBD1 as a possible D gene (5 bases). The CDR3 is 15 residues long. CDR1 LGHNA and CDR2 YSLEER come from the germline V gene. V dropped 0 bases and J dropped 4 bases, with 9 bases sitting between them. CDR3 bases: TGCGCCAGCAGCCAAGAAGGGACCGTTAATGAAAAACTGTTTTTT. This codes for CASSQEGTVNEKLFF.

This clonotype was recorded a few times. CDR3 sequence (DNA): TGCAGTGCTAGAGATCGAGCCAAGGGAAGCTCCTACGAGCAGTACTTC. This codes for CSARDRAKGSSYEQYF. V usage is TRBV20-1 and J usage is TRBJ2-7, with no clear D. CDR1 is DFQATT, CDR2 SNEGSKA, per germline (reference sequence). V was cut by 0 bases and J by 0 bases, with 15 bases left in between. CDR3 length equals 16 residues.

The chain couples TRBV7-8 to TRBJ2-7; 9 bases align to TRBD1. The CDR3 sequence is 17 residues long. Trimming cost V 2 bases and J 3 bases; bases outside gene matches: 11. Germline-derived CDR1 and CDR2 are SGHVS and FQNEAQ. The CDR3 protein is CASSLRFPGQGYYEQYF. The CDR3 region has the DNA TGTGCCAGCAGCTTAAGATTTCCGGGACAGGGATACTACGAGCAGTACTTC.

This chain connects TRBV5-1 to TRBJ2-7; tentatively, D is TRBD1 (6 bases). Trimming took off 4 bases at V and 4 bases at J, with 15 bases between the two ends. CDR3 length: 14 residues. Per the germline V gene, CDR1 is SGHRS and CDR2 is YFSETQ. The CDR3 DNA follows: TGCGCCAGCAGCCCGGGACAAGAGGGATACGAGCAGTACTTC. This sequence encodes CASSPGQEGYEQYF.

The sample holds a few counts of this clonotype. The CDR3 coding sequence is TGTGCCAGCAGCCAAGGTGTGGTGGGGAATTCACCCCTCCACTTT. It is translated as CASSQGVVGNSPLHF. This chain links TRBV3-1 with TRBJ1-6; D ambiguous. Trimming took off 1 base at V and 7 bases at J, with 11 bases between the two ends. Germline V gene sequence: CDR1 LGHDT, CDR2 YNNKEL (reference sequence). CDR3 length: 15 residues.

This clonotype was seen more than once but under ten times. V gene TRBV6-1 combines with J gene TRBJ2-3; the match to TRBD2 covers 10 bases. The CDR3 contains 14 residues. CDR1 is MNHNS and CDR2 is SASEGT in the germline V gene. Germline trimming cut 2 bases from V and 11 bases from J; bases unmatched to any gene: 7. The DNA of the CDR3 is TGTGCCAGCAGTGAAATAGCGGGGGGAGGGAAGCAGTATTTT. Translating it yields CASSEIAGGGKQYF.

This clonotype was counted at least ten times. The V and J genes are TRBV7-6 and TRBJ2-1; D is perhaps TRBD1 (7 bases). CDR1 and CDR2 from the germline V gene are SGHVS and FNYEAQ. CDR3 length: 12 residues. The V and J ends lost 5 bases and 8 bases respectively, with 10 bases between them. CDR3 amino acids: CASSPGGYEQFF. The CDR3 nucleotides read TGTGCCAGCAGCCCAGGGGGGTATGAGCAGTTCTTC. Full variable domain (rest looked up from reference TRBV7-6 and TRBJ2-1): GAGVSQSPRYKVTKRGQDVALRCDPISGHVSLYWYRQALGQGPEFLTYFNYEAQQDKSGLPNDRFSAERPEGSISTLTIQRTEQRDSAMYRCASSPGGYEQFFGPGTRLTVL.

This clonotype turned up a few times. V gene TRBV2 combines with J gene TRBJ1-3; D gene unclear. This CDR3 has 12 amino acids. V was cut by 8 bases and J by 7 bases, with 12 bases left in between. Germline CDR1 SNHLY, CDR2 FYNNEI. In DNA form, the CDR3 reads TGTGCCAGCGGTATACAGACTAACACCATATATTTT. This gives the protein CASGIQTNTIYF.

This clonotype was detected many times. The J gene is TRBJ1-2, the V gene TRBV6-1; D unresolved. CDR1 and CDR2 from the germline V gene are MNHNS and SASEGT. The germline V and J ends were trimmed by 3 bases and 0 bases, with 5 bases remaining between them. The CDR3 contains 13 residues. In DNA, the CDR3 is TGTGCCAGCAGTGAGACTGCTAACTATGGCTACACCTTC. It encodes CASSETANYGYTF.

V usage is TRBV20-1 and J usage is TRBJ1-2; D gene ambiguous. CDR1 is DFQATT and CDR2 is SNEGSKA in the germline V gene (reference sequence). Deletions cut 4 bases from V and 9 bases from J, with 15 bases between. This CDR3 has 12 residues. The CDR3 loop is CSAIRTAERYTF. The CDR3, as DNA: TGCAGTGCTATAAGGACCGCAGAGCGCTACACCTTC.

This clonotype was observed a handful of times. The rearrangement uses TRBV18 and TRBJ2-5; 8 nucleotides agree with TRBD2. The CDR3 is 14 residues long. Germline V gene sequence: CDR1 KGHSH, CDR2 LQKENI. With 3 bases clipped from V and 3 bases from J, the junction kept 3 bases outside the gene matches. The CDR3 coding sequence is TGTGCCAGCTCACCCGTAGCGGGGAAAGAGACCCAGTACTTC. Encoded protein: CASSPVAGKETQYF.

The rearrangement uses TRBV7-9 and TRBJ2-3; tentative D call: TRBD2 (5 bases). Germline CDR1 reads SEHNR; CDR2 reads FQNEAQ (reference sequence). Trimming shortened V by 4 bases and J by 3 bases, and 17 bases separated the two germline ends. This CDR3 region has 16 residues. The CDR3 bases are TGTGCCAGCAGCTCCCGACTAACCGCTCGAACAGATACGCAGTATTTT. Translation: CASSSRLTARTDTQYF.

The chain joins TRBV4-3 to TRBJ2-1; 10 bases fit TRBD2. Looked up from germline, CDR1 is LGHNA and CDR2 is YSLEER. This CDR3 contains 17 residues. V trimming: 1 base; J trimming: 4 bases; junction bases outside the gene matches: 7. CDR3 nucleotides: TGCGCCAGCAGCCAAGCTCCCAGCGGGGGGGCATACAATGAGCAGTTCTTC. This encodes CASSQAPSGGAYNEQFF.

This clonotype has at least ten counts. The chain uses TRBV7-8 and TRBJ1-1; 9 bases are shared with TRBD1. Germline lookup yields CDR1 SGHVS and CDR2 FQNEAQ. Trimming took 5 bases from V and 1 from J; bases not matched to a gene: 8. CDR3 length: 16 residues. The CDR3, as DNA: TGTGCCAGCAGCATGTTCAGGACAGGGGAGAACACTGAAGCTTTCTTT. Its protein product is CASSMFRTGENTEAFF.

This clonotype was detected only a few times. The V gene is TRBV6-5, the J gene TRBJ2-7; 10 bases match TRBD1. Germline assignment: CDR1 MNHEY and CDR2 SVGAGI. The CDR3 sequence is 14 residues long. Trimming at V came to 5 bases and at J to 3 bases, leaving 4 bases not matched to a gene. CDR3 residues: CASSRTGGDYEQYF. CDR3 DNA sequence: TGTGCCAGCAGTAGGACAGGGGGGGACTACGAGCAGTACTTC.

Only a few counts were recorded for this clonotype. The CDR3 region is CASSPLWQSLSSYNEQFF. The CDR3, as DNA: TGTGCCAGCAGCCCCCTGTGGCAGTCCTTAAGCTCCTACAATGAGCAGTTCTTC. The genes are TRBV11-2 and TRBJ2-1; D gene ambiguous. V lost 5 bases and J lost 0, with 20 bases in between. The germline gives CDR1 SGHAT, CDR2 FQNNGV. The CDR3 runs 18 residues. Together with reference TRBV11-2 and TRBJ2-1, the CDR3 gives the full variable domain: EAGVAQSPRYKIIEKRQSVAFWCNPISGHATLYWYQQILGQGPKLLIQFQNNGVVDDSQLPKDRFSAERLKGVDSTLKIQPAKLEDSAVYLCASSPLWQSLSSYNEQFFGPGTRLTVL.

Only a few counts were recorded for this clonotype. This chain connects TRBV15 to TRBJ2-4; TRBD2 agrees at 15 bases. From germline, CDR1 is LNHNV and CDR2 YYDKDF (reference sequence). There are 16 residues in the CDR3. J lost 7 bases, V lost 3 bases, and 4 bases had no gene match. CDR3 protein: CATSSWTSGGANIQYF. In DNA, the CDR3 is TGTGCCACCAGCAGCTGGACTAGCGGGGGGGCCAACATTCAGTACTTC.

V gene TRBV7-2 combines with J gene TRBJ2-3, with unresolved D. Germline V lookup: CDR1 SGHTA, CDR2 FQGNSA. Trimming pared 5 bases from V and 0 bases from J, leaving 9 bases between. The CDR3 covers 14 residues. The CDR3 protein is CASSPRPSTDTQYF. CDR3 sequence (DNA): TGTGCCAGCAGCCCACGGCCCAGCACAGATACGCAGTATTTT.